Listed below are T cell receptor beta chains from one sample, sequenced in a study of shared clonotypes between healthy human individuals. Profiled with immunoSEQ multiplex PCR; TCRdb holds only in-frame clones, not every one. The data hold about 2 million clones, with about 95% observed a single time. The material sequenced was naive CD8+ T cells sorted from blood. The origin of the receptors is a man younger than 35 in good health. The CDR3 runs from the conserved cysteine through the conserved F or W. Each record gives: clone size, J gene, V gene, D gene, CDR3 DNA, CDR3 protein. A D gene is named only where the DNA matches it firmly. Not every row has a clone size; where given, it reads once, few, many or a size class.

clone_size: -
j_call: TRBJ2-7
v_call: TRBV9
d_call: TRBD1
cdr3_nt: TGTGCCAGCAGCTCGACTCCAGGGGGCCGCTACGAGCAGTACTTC
cdr3_aa: CASSSTPGGRYEQYF

clone_size: -
j_call: TRBJ2-7
v_call: TRBV5-4
d_call: TRBD1
cdr3_nt: TGTGCCAGCAGCTTGGTAACAGGGGGCCCCTACGAGCAGTACTTC
cdr3_aa: CASSLVTGGPYEQYF

clone_size: -
j_call: TRBJ1-5
v_call: TRBV6-5
d_call: -
cdr3_nt: TGTGCCAGCCACCACCCTAATCAGCCCCAGCATTTT
cdr3_aa: CASHHPNQPQHF

clone_size: -
j_call: TRBJ2-3
v_call: TRBV28
d_call: TRBD2
cdr3_nt: TGTGCCAGCAGTTTATGGCCGGGGCTAGCGGGGGGCGGTACTAGCACAGATACGCAGTATTTT
cdr3_aa: CASSLWPGLAGGGTSTDTQYF

clone_size: -
j_call: TRBJ1-1
v_call: TRBV13
d_call: TRBD1
cdr3_nt: TGTGCCAGCAGCTCTGGACAGGACACTGAAGCTTTCTTT
cdr3_aa: CASSSGQDTEAFF

clone_size: -
j_call: TRBJ2-2
v_call: TRBV2
d_call: TRBD2
cdr3_nt: TGTGCCAGCAGGGGGACTAGCGGGATGGGCGGGGAGCTGTTTTTT
cdr3_aa: CASRGTSGMGGELFF

clone_size: -
j_call: TRBJ1-3
v_call: TRBV5-8
d_call: TRBD1
cdr3_nt: TGTGCCAGCAGCTTCGGACAGGAATCTGGAAACACCATATATTTT
cdr3_aa: CASSFGQESGNTIYF

clone_size: few
j_call: TRBJ1-6
v_call: TRBV2
d_call: -
cdr3_nt: TGTGCCAGCAGTGTTGGGACGGGATTTTTACCTAGCGATTCACCCCTCCACTTT
cdr3_aa: CASSVGTGFLPSDSPLHF

clone_size: -
j_call: TRBJ1-1
v_call: TRBV28
d_call: -
cdr3_nt: TGTGCCAGCAGTTCCTCCAGGGAGGGGAACACTGAAGCTTTCTTT
cdr3_aa: CASSSSREGNTEAFF

clone_size: -
j_call: TRBJ2-7
v_call: TRBV2
d_call: -
cdr3_nt: TGTGCCAGCAGTGCCGGGGAATACGAGCAGTACTTC
cdr3_aa: CASSAGEYEQYF

clone_size: -
j_call: TRBJ1-3
v_call: TRBV25-1
d_call: -
cdr3_nt: TGTGCCAGCAGTGTGGGGGCAGCCGGAAACACCATATATTTT
cdr3_aa: CASSVGAAGNTIYF

clone_size: -
j_call: TRBJ2-1
v_call: TRBV7-3
d_call: -
cdr3_nt: TGTGCCAGCAGCCCCCAAGGAAGTGAGCAGTTCTTC
cdr3_aa: CASSPQGSEQFF

clone_size: -
j_call: TRBJ2-7
v_call: TRBV9
d_call: -
cdr3_nt: TGTGCCAGCAGCGTAGACAGGGAGGGAGGAGGTTCCTACGAGCAGTACTTC
cdr3_aa: CASSVDREGGGSYEQYF

clone_size: once
j_call: TRBJ2-5
v_call: TRBV11-2
d_call: TRBD2
cdr3_nt: TGTGCCAGCAGCTTAGATCCCGGGCGGGAGGGCCCTTCCATGGAGACCCAGTACTTC
cdr3_aa: CASSLDPGREGPSMETQYF

clone_size: -
j_call: TRBJ1-1
v_call: TRBV4-3
d_call: TRBD1
cdr3_nt: TGCGCCAGCAGCCGGAACAGGGGCGGGAACACTGAAGCTTTCTTT
cdr3_aa: CASSRNRGGNTEAFF

clone_size: -
j_call: TRBJ2-3
v_call: TRBV28
d_call: TRBD2
cdr3_nt: TGTGCCAGCAGTTTGGGACTAGCGGGGGGGCCCAGCACAGATACGCAGTATTTT
cdr3_aa: CASSLGLAGGPSTDTQYF

clone_size: -
j_call: TRBJ2-1
v_call: TRBV6-5
d_call: TRBD2
cdr3_nt: TGTGCCAGCAGTTCCCCCCAGCGGGGTTACAATGAGCAGTTCTTC
cdr3_aa: CASSSPQRGYNEQFF

clone_size: -
j_call: TRBJ1-2
v_call: TRBV7-9
d_call: -
cdr3_nt: TGTGCCAGCAGCTTAGTAACGAGTGGCTACACCTTC
cdr3_aa: CASSLVTSGYTF

clone_size: -
j_call: TRBJ2-1
v_call: TRBV2
d_call: -
cdr3_nt: TGTGCCAGCAGTGCTACTACTAATGAGCAGTTCTTC
cdr3_aa: CASSATTNEQFF

clone_size: -
j_call: TRBJ1-3
v_call: TRBV2
d_call: TRBD1
cdr3_nt: TGTGCCAGCAGTCATATTGACAGGGGGTTTTCTGGAAACACCATATATTTT
cdr3_aa: CASSHIDRGFSGNTIYF

clone_size: -
j_call: TRBJ2-6
v_call: TRBV5-5
d_call: -
cdr3_nt: TGTGCCAGCAGCTTGGGGTCGGGGACTGGGGCCAACGTCCTGACTTTC
cdr3_aa: CASSLGSGTGANVLTF

clone_size: -
j_call: TRBJ2-7
v_call: TRBV7-6
d_call: TRBD2
cdr3_nt: TGTGCCAGCGGTGCAGCGGGAGATAAGTACTTC
cdr3_aa: CASGAAGDKYF

clone_size: -
j_call: TRBJ1-5
v_call: TRBV2
d_call: -
cdr3_nt: TGTGCCAGCAGTGAAGGCGGTCCAGGACAGCCCCAGCATTTT
cdr3_aa: CASSEGGPGQPQHF

clone_size: -
j_call: TRBJ1-1
v_call: TRBV13
d_call: TRBD1
cdr3_nt: TGTGCCAGCAGCAGTGGGACAGGAGAAGCTTTCTTT
cdr3_aa: CASSSGTGEAFF

clone_size: -
j_call: TRBJ2-7
v_call: TRBV27
d_call: -
cdr3_nt: TGTGCCAGCAGTTTAACGGACAGCTCCTACGAGCAGTACTTC
cdr3_aa: CASSLTDSSYEQYF

clone_size: -
j_call: TRBJ2-7
v_call: TRBV19
d_call: TRBD1
cdr3_nt: TGTGCCAGTAGTATATCTCCGGGACAGACCTACGAGCAGTACTTC
cdr3_aa: CASSISPGQTYEQYF

clone_size: once
j_call: TRBJ2-7
v_call: TRBV10-2
d_call: -
cdr3_nt: TGCGCCAGCGGGGTTGGCGAGCAGTACTTC
cdr3_aa: CASGVGEQYF

clone_size: -
j_call: TRBJ1-3
v_call: TRBV29-1
d_call: -
cdr3_nt: TGCAGCGTTAAGGAGAACACCATATATTTT
cdr3_aa: CSVKENTIYF

clone_size: -
j_call: TRBJ1-2
v_call: TRBV5-1
d_call: TRBD1
cdr3_nt: TGCGCCAGCAGCTTCAGAGGGACAGGGGACGGCTACACCTTC
cdr3_aa: CASSFRGTGDGYTF

clone_size: -
j_call: TRBJ1-5
v_call: TRBV5-5
d_call: TRBD1
cdr3_nt: TGTGCCAGCAGCCCCGGCGGCCAGGGGGCAAATCAGCCCCAGCATTTT
cdr3_aa: CASSPGGQGANQPQHF

clone_size: -
j_call: TRBJ2-7
v_call: TRBV15
d_call: TRBD1
cdr3_nt: TGTGCCACCAGCCCCGGACAGGTCTACGAGCAGTACTTC
cdr3_aa: CATSPGQVYEQYF